These 23 T cell receptor beta chains were sequenced from one sample in a study of neurological immune-mediated disorders. TCRdb ran MiXCR on the 5' RACE reads and lists one entry per CDR3 protein. The sample includes about 50,000 distinct CDR3 sequences, about a tenth of them seen just once. Source material: PBMCs. All receptors come from a woman in her forties with HTLV-1-associated myelopathy (HAM/TSP).

Many counts were recorded for this clonotype. The genes are TRBV29-1 and TRBJ1-1; D is unresolved. This CDR3 is built from 12 residues. V lost 4 bases and J lost 2, with 8 bases in between. Per germline, CDR1 SQVTM and CDR2 ANQGSEA. The CDR3 region has the DNA TGCAGCGTTGTAGAGGTTAACACTGAAGCTTTCTTT. This gives the protein CSVVEVNTEAFF.

The gene calls are TRBV4-1 and TRBJ1-2; D is ambiguous. Trimming took 1 base from V and 4 from J, leaving 7 bases between them. CDR3 length equals 13 residues. Germline V gives CDR1 MGHRA, CDR2 YSYEKL. The CDR3: CASSQANVYGYTF. The CDR3 DNA is TGCGCCAGCAGCCAAGCGAACGTCTATGGCTACACCTTC.

This clonotype was found many times. The V gene is TRBV5-5, the J gene TRBJ1-2; 7 nucleotides match TRBD1. The junction had 5 bases not matched to a gene; V was cut back by 2 bases and J by 7 bases. The CDR3 contains 13 residues. Germline V lookup: CDR1 SGHKS, CDR2 YYEKEE (reference sequence). The CDR3: CASSFNRGRGYTF. CDR3 DNA: TGTGCCAGCAGCTTTAACAGGGGACGTGGCTACACCTTC.

This clonotype was detected ten times or more. This rearrangement joins TRBV12-3 or TRBV12-4 to TRBJ2-7; D uncertain. The ends were cut back, 3 bases at V and 3 bases at J, with 6 bases in the middle. The CDR3 is 12 residues long. Here the CDR3 reads CASSFHLYEQYF. CDR3 DNA sequence: TGTGCCAGCAGTTTTCACCTCTACGAGCAGTACTTC.

The table lists this clonotype with many counts. V and J are TRBV2 and TRBJ2-4; TRBD1 agrees at 7 bases. Germline V gene lookup returns CDR1 SNHLY and CDR2 FYNNEI. The CDR3 is 15 residues long. Trimming at V came to 5 bases and at J to 6 bases, leaving 10 bases not matched to a gene. The chain's CDR3 is CASSSQGQVSNIQYF. The CDR3 DNA sequence: TGTGCCAGCAGTTCACAAGGACAGGTTTCAAACATTCAGTACTTC.

This clonotype was observed many times. In DNA, the CDR3 is TGCAGTGCTAGACGTCTGAGTGGAAAACTGTTTTTT. This gives the protein CSARRLSGKLFF. V gene TRBV20-1 combines with J gene TRBJ1-4; D remains ambiguous. Germline loops: CDR1 DFQATT, CDR2 SNEGSKA (reference sequence). Between the trimmed V and J ends, which lost 2 bases and 10 bases, there was a span of 11 bases. This CDR3 is 12 amino acids long.

Many counts were recorded for this clonotype. This chain connects TRBV10-3 to TRBJ2-3, with TRBD2 matching over 7 bases. The germline V gene encodes CDR1 ENHRY and CDR2 SYGVKD. This CDR3 is 11 amino acids long. The J segment lost 11 bases and the V segment lost 5 bases, leaving 4 bases of the junction unmatched. CDR3 sequence reads: CAISKRGEQYF. In DNA, the CDR3 is TGTGCCATCAGTAAGCGGGGTGAGCAGTATTTT.

This clonotype was picked up many times. The V and J genes are TRBV5-1 and TRBJ1-2, with D uncertain. Germline V gene lookup returns CDR1 SGHRS and CDR2 YFSETQ. The CDR3 spans 13 residues. The ends were cut back, 0 bases at V and 8 bases at J, with 11 bases in the middle. CDR3: CASSLGHPGGYTF. CDR3 sequence (DNA): TGCGCCAGCAGCTTGGGACACCCTGGAGGCTACACCTTC.

This clonotype was counted many times. The genes are TRBV5-1 and TRBJ2-7, with D tentatively TRBD1 (6 bases). This CDR3 comprises 16 residues. Trimming took 4 bases from V and 0 from J, leaving 17 bases between them. Germline V gives CDR1 SGHRS, CDR2 YFSETQ. CDR3 nucleotides: TGCGCCAGCAGCGTTACAGGGTCAGGCTCCTCCTACGAGCAGTACTTC. Translated, it gives CASSVTGSGSSYEQYF.

This clonotype has at least ten counts. V is TRBV5-1 and J is TRBJ1-2; D is unresolved. Trimming took off 0 bases at V and 7 bases at J, with 7 bases between the two ends. This CDR3 contains 12 residues. Germline values: CDR1 SGHRS, CDR2 YFSETQ. In DNA form, the CDR3 reads TGCGCCAGCAGCTTGGAAGGGCCTGGCTACACCTTC. Translated: CASSLEGPGYTF. Combining the CDR3 with reference TRBV5-1 and TRBJ1-2 gives the whole variable domain KAGVTQTPRYLIKTRGQQVTLSCSPISGHRSVSWYQQTPGQGLQFLFEYFSETQRNKGNFPGRFSGRQFSNSRSEMNVSTLELGDSALYLCASSLEGPGYTFGSGTRLTVV.

This clonotype was found many times. V gene TRBV11-2 combines with J gene TRBJ1-6; possibly TRBD1 for D (5 bases). From germline, CDR1 is SGHAT and CDR2 FQNNGV. CDR3 length: 14 residues. Deletions cut 3 bases from V and 5 bases from J, with 8 bases between. The CDR3 is CASSLGRNNSPLHF. CDR3 in DNA: TGTGCCAGCAGCTTGGGACGAAATAATTCACCCCTCCACTTT.

The sample holds many counts of this clonotype. This chain connects TRBV30 to TRBJ2-1; 8 bases align to TRBD1. In germline, CDR1 is GTSNPN, CDR2 SVGIG (reference sequence). The length of the CDR3 is 16 residues. The V and J ends lost 3 bases and 0 bases, in that order; junction bases with no gene match: 7. The CDR3 sequence is CAWSEWDRSSYNEQFF. The CDR3 DNA is TGTGCCTGGAGCGAATGGGACAGGAGCTCCTACAATGAGCAGTTCTTC. Drawing the rest from reference TRBV30 and TRBJ2-1, the complete variable domain is SQTIHQWPATLVQPVGSPLSLECTVEGTSNPNLYWYRQAAGRGLQLLFYSVGIGQISSEVPQNLSASRPQDRQFILSSKKLLLSDSGFYLCAWSEWDRSSYNEQFFGPGTRLTVL.

This clonotype came up many times. The rearrangement joins TRBV6-5 to TRBJ2-1; TRBD1 agrees at 8 bases. V lost 2 bases to trimming and J lost 6 bases; unmatched junction nucleotides: 6. Germline lookup yields CDR1 MNHEY and CDR2 SVGAGI. This CDR3 has 15 residues. The CDR3 sequence is CASSYGTGGRNEQFF. The CDR3 DNA reads TGTGCCAGCAGTTACGGAACAGGGGGACGCAATGAGCAGTTCTTC.

Many counts were recorded for this clonotype. The chain couples TRBV2 to TRBJ2-7; TRBD1 matches 12 bases. This CDR3 has 16 amino acids. Germline loops: CDR1 SNHLY, CDR2 FYNNEI. The CDR3 here is CASSQLGTGGARVRSV. Here the CDR3 DNA reads TGTGCCAGCAGCCAACTTGGGACAGGGGGCGCTCGGGTTAGGTCTGTC.

This clonotype was counted ten times or more. This chain connects TRBV4-1 to TRBJ2-3, with TRBD2 matching over 12 bases. Per germline, CDR1 MGHRA and CDR2 YSYEKL. V dropped 3 bases and J dropped 0; count of bases not matched to a gene: 13. CDR3 length: 20 amino acids. In DNA form, the CDR3 reads TGCGCCAGCAGCCAGCTGGGACTAGCGGGTAGGGTTGGGAGCACAGATACGCAGTATTTT. Translated: CASSQLGLAGRVGSTDTQYF.

This clonotype was seen repeatedly, ten times or more. The DNA for the CDR3 is TGTGCCAGCAGTTACGACTGGAACACTGAAGCTTTCTTT. Translating it yields CASSYDWNTEAFF. The rearrangement uses TRBV6-2 or TRBV6-3 and TRBJ1-1; D gene uncertain. CDR1 is MNHEY, CDR2 SVGEGT, per germline. V was shortened by 2 bases and J by 1 base, with 5 bases between the two germline ends. This CDR3 spans 13 amino acids.

This clonotype was found many times. The genes are TRBV7-2 and TRBJ1-2; 7 nucleotides line up with TRBD1. The CDR3 is made up of 14 amino acids. Trimming cost V 5 bases and J 4 bases; bases outside gene matches: 7. Germline V CDR1 and CDR2: SGHTA, FQGNSA. Here the CDR3 DNA reads TGTGCCAGCAGCCCGAGGGGACAGACCTATGGCTACACCTTC. It encodes CASSPRGQTYGYTF.

This clonotype was picked up many times. The chain carries TRBV5-1 and TRBJ2-5, with 10 bases matching TRBD2. V trimming: 3 bases; J trimming: 2 bases; junction bases outside the gene matches: 4. CDR3 size: 15 residues. Germline V lookup: CDR1 SGHRS, CDR2 YFSETQ. This chain's CDR3 is CASSSAGGNQETQYF. The CDR3 DNA sequence: TGCGCCAGCAGCTCAGCGGGGGGGAATCAAGAGACCCAGTACTTC.

This clonotype was recorded at least ten times. This chain links TRBV4-2 with TRBJ1-2, with D hard to call. This CDR3 spans 14 amino acids. The germline CDR1 and CDR2 sequences are LGHNA and YNFKEQ. V was clipped by 0 bases and J by 6 bases, with 11 bases between them. CDR3 nucleotides: TGTGCCAGCAGCCAAGATTGGAGGCAGGATGGCTACACCTTC. Translating it yields CASSQDWRQDGYTF.

This clonotype was seen repeatedly, ten times or more. This rearrangement joins TRBV27 to TRBJ2-3; D is unclear. V shed 4 bases and J shed 2 bases, with 13 bases lying between them. The CDR3 consists of 15 residues. Germline loops: CDR1 MNHEY, CDR2 SMNVEV (reference sequence). The CDR3 nucleotides are TGTGCCAGCAGTTATAGGTACATTTTCACAGATACGCAGTATTTT. As protein: CASSYRYIFTDTQYF.

The sample holds many counts of this clonotype. The rearrangement uses TRBV14 and TRBJ2-1; D gene uncertain. Trimming took 4 bases from V and 0 from J, leaving 16 bases between them. Germline CDR1 SGHDN, CDR2 FVKESK. The CDR3 is 17 residues long. The DNA for the CDR3 is TGTGCCAGCAGCCCCCCGGGTGCCCGATTCTCCTACAATGAGCAGTTCTTC. This gives the protein CASSPPGARFSYNEQFF.

This clonotype was picked up many times. The chain uses TRBV20-1 and TRBJ2-3, with a possible D match to TRBD1 (5 bases). Trimming removed 7 bases from V and 3 bases from J, with 14 bases in between. The CDR3 covers 13 residues. Per germline, CDR1 DFQATT and CDR2 SNEGSKA (reference sequence). Written as DNA, the CDR3 is TGCAGTGTCCCCGACAGTGGAACAGATACGCAGTATTTT. It yields the protein CSVPDSGTDTQYF.

This clonotype came up many times. The chain is built from TRBV4-3 and TRBJ1-2; D uncertain. The germline gives CDR1 LGHNA, CDR2 YSLEER. This CDR3 is 16 amino acids long. Deletions cut 4 bases from V and 6 bases from J, with 21 bases between. The CDR3 DNA reads TGCGCCAGCAGCCCCTTTCTCGAGGCTCACACGGATGGCTACACCTTC. It codes for CASSPFLEAHTDGYTF.